One sample yielded the 19 T cell receptor beta chains listed below, sequenced in a study of blood T cell repertoires in COVID-19. TCRdb keeps only in-frame clones here, not all; method: immunoSEQ multiplex PCR. The repertoire holds roughly 280,000 clones, with more than 80% as singletons. Sequenced input: PBMCs or T cells enriched from blood (not recorded which). The source of these receptors is a woman aged 25 to 39 with acute COVID-19.

The chain links TRBV28 to TRBJ2-7; no definite D call. This CDR3 is built from 14 residues. Germline values: CDR1 MDHEN, CDR2 SYDVKM. V shed 2 bases and J shed 2 bases, with 10 bases lying between them. The CDR3: CASSLAMYAYEQYF. The CDR3 bases are TGTGCCAGCAGTTTAGCTATGTACGCCTACGAGCAGTACTTC.

The V gene is TRBV24-1, the J gene TRBJ2-1; 13 nucleotides agree with TRBD2. The CDR3 runs to 19 residues. The junction had 13 bases not matched to a gene; V was cut back by 4 bases and J by 5 bases. Per germline, CDR1 KGHDR and CDR2 SFDVKD. The CDR3 DNA follows: TGTGCCACCAGTGACTCCCCTTCCTCGACTAGCGGGAGGCACAATGAGCAGTTCTTC. Translation: CATSDSPSSTSGRHNEQFF.

A few counts support this clone. The V gene is TRBV18, the J gene TRBJ1-2, with TRBD1 matching 8 bases. The V gene end was trimmed by 3 bases and the J gene end by 9 bases; junction bases not matched to a gene: 6. The germline V gene has CDR1 KGHSH and CDR2 LQKENI. The CDR3 is 13 residues long. For the CDR3, the DNA is TGTGCCAGCTCACCGACGACAGGGGCTAGCTACACCTTC. Encoded protein: CASSPTTGASYTF.

The chain links TRBV6-6 to TRBJ2-3; TRBD1 matches at 7 bases. The V gene's germline CDR1 is MNHNY and CDR2 SVGAGI (reference sequence). Trimming took 4 bases from V and 4 from J; bases not matched to a gene: 8. The CDR3 has 15 residues. The CDR3 nucleotides read TGTGCCAGCAGTTCCGGGACAGTAGTTTCAGATACGCAGTATTTT. It codes for CASSSGTVVSDTQYF.

CDR3 sequence: CASRGGGGSPLHF. CDR3 sequence (DNA): TGTGCCAGCAGAGGGGGTGGTGGTTCACCCCTCCACTTT. This chain connects TRBV27 to TRBJ1-6; possibly TRBD1 for D (6 bases). CDR3 length equals 13 residues. CDR1 and CDR2 from the germline V gene are MNHEY and SMNVEV (reference sequence). The V end lost 6 bases, the J end lost 9 bases, and 12 bases lay between the germline ends.

The genes are TRBV11-2 and TRBJ2-7; weak D call: TRBD1 (5 bases). Trimming shortened V by 0 bases and J by 4 bases, and 13 bases separated the two germline ends. Per germline, CDR1 SGHAT and CDR2 FQNNGV. This CDR3 is 15 amino acids long. For the CDR3, the DNA is TGTGCCAGCAGCTTAGATAGGGGTACAGCGTACGAGCAGTACTTC. It translates to CASSLDRGTAYEQYF.

V is TRBV19 and J is TRBJ2-1; TRBD2 matches 8 bases. The CDR3 is 14 residues long. V shed 4 bases and J 5 bases; nucleotides not matched to a gene: 4. The V gene's germline CDR1 is LNHDA and CDR2 SQIVND (reference sequence). CDR3 DNA: TGTGCCAGTAGTAGTCTAGCGGGCAACAATGAGCAGTTCTTC. Translating it yields CASSSLAGNNEQFF.

The chain carries TRBV11-2 and TRBJ1-4; D possibly corresponds to TRBD1 (5 bases). Trimming left V 6 bases short and J 6 bases short, with 11 bases between. The CDR3 covers 13 residues. Germline V gives CDR1 SGHAT, CDR2 FQNNGV. CDR3 coding DNA: TGTGCCAGCAGTTCAGGGTTAGATGAAAAACTGTTTTTT. The encoded protein is CASSSGLDEKLFF.

This clone was detected only once. The rearrangement joins TRBV5-1 to TRBJ2-7, with TRBD2 matching over 15 bases. Germline loops: CDR1 SGHRS, CDR2 YFSETQ. V shed 3 bases, J shed 3 bases, and the junction held 7 bases outside the gene matches. CDR3 length: 17 residues. This CDR3 reads CASSSGTSGRKVYEQYF. DNA of the CDR3: TGCGCCAGCAGCTCCGGGACTAGCGGGAGGAAAGTCTACGAGCAGTACTTC.

The V and J genes are TRBV10-3 and TRBJ1-3, with TRBD1 matching 8 bases. CDR3 length: 17 residues. The germline V gene encodes CDR1 ENHRY and CDR2 SYGVKD. J lost 3 bases, V lost 0 bases, and 7 bases had no gene match. The CDR3 spells CAISESFQGASGNTIYF. The CDR3 coding sequence is TGTGCCATCAGTGAGTCGTTTCAGGGGGCGAGTGGAAACACCATATATTTT.

The chain recombines TRBV6-1 with TRBJ1-2; a weak D match, TRBD1 (6 bases). V was cut by 1 base and J by 4 bases, with 10 bases left in between. Germline assignment: CDR1 MNHNS and CDR2 SASEGT. The CDR3 is 14 amino acids. The CDR3 DNA follows: TGTGCCAGCAGTGAAGATGGGGGCTCCTATGGCTACACCTTC. As protein: CASSEDGGSYGYTF.

This clone was picked up one time. A much larger clone is a single base away; this may be a read error. The genes are TRBV12-3 or TRBV12-4 and TRBJ2-7; D not resolved. V shed 5 bases and J shed 0 bases, with 5 bases lying between them. CDR3 length: 12 amino acids. The CDR3 DNA reads TGTGCCAGCAGTGGCAGCTCCTACGAGCAGTACTTC. The encoded protein is CASSGSSYEQYF.

CDR3 in amino acids: CASSRWQGGSYEQYF. The CDR3 bases are TGTGCCAGTAGTCGATGGCAGGGAGGGTCCTACGAGCAGTACTTC. This rearrangement joins TRBV19 to TRBJ2-7; 7 nucleotides align to TRBD2. This CDR3 has 15 amino acids. Germline lookup yields CDR1 LNHDA and CDR2 SQIVND (reference sequence). V was clipped by 5 bases and J by 1 base; unmatched bases: 8. Full variable domain (rest looked up from reference TRBV19 and TRBJ2-7): DGGITQSPKYLFRKEGQNVTLSCEQNLNHDAMYWYRQDPGQGLRLIYYSQIVNDFQKGDIAEGYSVSREKKESFPLTVTSAQKNPTAFYLCASSRWQGGSYEQYFGPGTRLTVT.

DNA of the CDR3: TGTGCCAGCGGGAGCGGAGTTTACAATGAGCAGTTCTTC. Translation gives CASGSGVYNEQFF. The V and J genes are TRBV28 and TRBJ2-1; weak D call: TRBD2 (5 bases). The ends were cut back, 8 bases at V and 4 bases at J, with 12 bases in the middle. From germline, CDR1 is MDHEN and CDR2 SYDVKM. This CDR3 region has 13 residues.

The CDR3 bases are TGTGCCAGCAGCCCTATGGGAGCGGAGACCGGGGAGCTGTTTTTT. Residues: CASSPMGAETGELFF. The rearrangement uses TRBV6-2 or TRBV6-3 and TRBJ2-2; TRBD2 might be the D (5 bases). This CDR3 contains 15 residues. Germline V gives CDR1 MNHEY, CDR2 SVGEGT. Trimming cost V 6 bases and J 5 bases, with 16 bases left between them.

This clone was picked up a small number of times. The gene calls are TRBV10-1 and TRBJ1-5, with 7 bases matching TRBD1. CDR3 length equals 12 residues. Germline CDR1 and CDR2: WNHNN and SYGVQD (reference sequence). In nucleotides, the CDR3 is TGCGCTCGAGGGGGCGTTCTTCAGCCCCAGCATTTT. Translating it yields CARGGVLQPQHF.

The chain links TRBV5-1 to TRBJ2-7, with D maybe TRBD1 (5 bases). Per germline, CDR1 SGHRS and CDR2 YFSETQ. Trimming removed 1 base from V and 1 base from J, with 15 bases in between. The CDR3 has 16 residues. CDR3 in amino acids: CASSLPEGVQSYEQYF. In nucleotides, the CDR3 is TGCGCCAGCAGCTTGCCGGAAGGGGTCCAGTCCTACGAGCAGTACTTC.

Comments on this clone: The junction departs from germline at one end; a sequencing error may be responsible. The chain joins TRBV18 to TRBJ2-7; possibly TRBD2 for D (6 bases). Germline assignment: CDR1 KGHSH and CDR2 LQKENI. The CDR3 spans 16 residues. The CDR3 sequence: CASSSPYSGRSYEQYF. The CDR3 nucleotides read TGTGCCAGCTCATCACCCTATAGCGGACGCTCCTACGAGCAGTACTTC.

The chain couples TRBV10-3 to TRBJ2-2, with 10 positions matching TRBD2. Per germline, CDR1 ENHRY and CDR2 SYGVKD. The CDR3 is made up of 18 amino acids. The junction had 15 bases not matched to a gene; V was cut back by 6 bases and J by 5 bases. The CDR3, as DNA: TGTGCCATCAGCCAAAAACACCCTAGCGGGAGTGAGACCGGGGAGCTGTTTTTT. It encodes CAISQKHPSGSETGELFF.